The source of this T cell receptor (beta chain) is a study of blood T cell repertoires in COVID-19. TCRdb keeps only in-frame clones here, not all; method: immunoSEQ multiplex PCR. The sample shows tens of thousands of clones, about four fifths of them seen only once. Looked up from germline, CDR1 is SGHVS and CDR2 is FQNEAQ. The CDR3 covers 14 residues. The ends were cut back, 5 bases at V and 1 base at J, with 11 bases in the middle. This rearrangement joins TRBV7-8 to TRBJ1-1; D is perhaps TRBD1 (6 bases). This receptor was taken from a man between 60 and 70 years old with acute or convalescent COVID-19. Specimen: peripheral blood. The CDR3 protein is CASSQGHSNTEAFF. The CDR3 bases are TGTGCCAGCAGCCAGGGACACTCGAACACTGAAGCTTTCTTT.